The next 3 T cell receptor beta chains were all read from a single sample in a study of blood T cell repertoires in COVID-19. TCRdb's copy holds only in-frame clones and misses some; the assay was immunoSEQ multiplex PCR. The sample consists of about 33,000 clones, 70% to 90% of them appearing once. The sample taken for sequencing was peripheral blood. All receptors come from a human donor in a cohort sampled during active COVID-19.

This sequence joins TRBV6-6 and TRBJ2-7; weak D call: TRBD2 (6 bases). The CDR3 covers 13 residues. Trimming removed 3 bases from V and 2 bases from J, with 8 bases in between. From germline, CDR1 is MNHNY and CDR2 SVGAGI (reference sequence). The DNA for the CDR3 is TGTGCCAGCAGTTATGAGCGGGCCTACGAGCAGTACTTC. As protein: CASSYERAYEQYF.

The chain uses TRBV7-6 and TRBJ2-1; a weak D match, TRBD1 (6 bases). There are 17 residues in the CDR3. Per germline, CDR1 SGHVS and CDR2 FNYEAQ. V was trimmed by 5 bases and J by 5 bases, leaving 22 bases between them. The CDR3 sequence is CASSLRDNMWDNNEQFF. CDR3 nucleotide sequence: TGTGCCAGCAGCCTCCGGGACAACATGTGGGACAACAATGAGCAGTTCTTC. Full variable domain (outside the CDR3, taken from reference TRBV7-6 and TRBJ2-1): GAGVSQSPRYKVTKRGQDVALRCDPISGHVSLYWYRQALGQGPEFLTYFNYEAQQDKSGLPNDRFSAERPEGSISTLTIQRTEQRDSAMYRCASSLRDNMWDNNEQFFGPGTRLTVL.

As concerns this clone: At one boundary the junction diverges from the germline segment, which might be a read error. The rearrangement joins TRBV7-2 to TRBJ1-2; D not resolved. This CDR3 is built from 13 residues. Germline V gene lookup returns CDR1 SGHTA and CDR2 FQGNSA. The DNA of the CDR3 is TGTGCCAGCAGTTTAGGGCGGAACTATGGCTACACCTTC. Protein sequence: CASSLGRNYGYTF.